This T cell receptor (beta chain) was found in a study of blood T cell repertoires in COVID-19. Looking at the study overall: Some COVID-19 samples were acute and others convalescent; all came from the United States, Italy and Spain. The cDNA or gDNA used as material had been derived from T cells, B-cell-depleted T cells, or PBMCs.

The junction had 7 bases not matched to a gene; V was cut back by 2 bases and J by 2 bases. The CDR3 contains 16 residues. Germline CDR1 reads MNHEY; CDR2 reads SMNVEV (reference sequence). Authors' processing steps: The assay estimated nucleated cells by amplifying reference gene primers. Method: immunoSEQ multiplex PCR; TCRdb's copy keeps in-frame clones and lacks some. The V and J calls and clone size are taken from that table; D and trimming were inferred from the DNA. The table has more than 250,000 clones, 65% to 90% seen once. This clone has just one count. The rearrangement links TRBV27 to TRBJ2-3; 7 bases are a match to TRBD2. The sequence was collected from a man in his forties or fifties with active or convalescent COVID-19. The sample comprised peripheral blood. The CDR3 bases are TGTGCCAGCAGTTTAGGGGTGGGGGGGTACACAGATACGCAGTATTTT. It translates to CASSLGVGGYTDTQYF.